Sequencing of this T cell receptor beta chain was carried out in a study of blood T cell repertoires in COVID-19. At the level of the study: The United States, Italy and Spain provided the acute and convalescent COVID-19 samples.

The assay was immunoSEQ multiplex PCR, and TCRdb's table has in-frame clones only and misses some. The repertoire has about 230,000 clones, under 85% of them found once; the top ten carry about 1.7%. Trimming at V came to 4 bases and at J to 6 bases, leaving 1 base not matched to a gene. The CDR3 spans 12 residues. CDR1 is MNHEY, CDR2 SVGAGI, per germline. This clonotype was obtained from a man in his 60s who had recovered from COVID-19. The V gene is TRBV6-5, the J gene TRBJ1-2, with 8 bases matching TRBD1. Sequencing was performed on PBMCs or T cells enriched from blood (not recorded which). The CDR3 loop is CASSSGGNGYTF. In DNA, the CDR3 is TGTGCCAGCAGTTCAGGGGGCAATGGCTACACCTTC.